The rows below give T cell receptor beta chains drawn from one sample of a study of naive and memory T cell subsets. TCRdb re-called the UMI-ligation and nested PCR reads through MiXCR, storing one row per CDR3 protein. The sample lists roughly 24,000 distinct CDR3 sequences, roughly 10% occurring once. Sequencing was carried out using central memory CD8+ T cells from blood. These receptors all stem from a human donor in good health. CDR3s include the opening cysteine and the closing phenylalanine or tryptophan. A D gene is named only where the DNA matches it firmly. Clone size is not always given. Where it is, it says once, few, many or a class for expanded clones.

>TRBJ2-1|TRBV2|NA|few
CASSGGNEQFF
TGTGCCAGCAGTGGAGGGAATGAGCAGTTCTTC
>TRBJ2-7|TRBV6-2/TRBV6-3|TRBD2|NA
CASSNGLAGEYEQYF
TGTGCCAGCAGTAATGGACTAGCGGGAGAATACGAGCAGTACTTC
>TRBJ2-7|TRBV15|NA|few
CATSREGGGGPWYEQYF
TGTGCCACCAGCAGAGAAGGAGGGGGAGGGCCGTGGTACGAGCAGTACTTC
>TRBJ2-1|TRBV28|NA|NA
CASSVTLREQFF
TGTGCCAGCAGTGTGACATTGAGGGAGCAGTTCTTC
>TRBJ1-2|TRBV6-5|NA|few
CASSYVKAGWENYGYTF
TGTGCCAGCAGTTACGTCAAAGCAGGTTGGGAGAACTATGGCTACACCTTC
>TRBJ2-1|TRBV29-1|NA|NA
CSEAGGYNEQFF
TGCAGCGAGGCCGGCGGGTACAATGAGCAGTTCTTC
>TRBJ2-1|TRBV15|NA|NA
CATSRGQYEQFF
TGTGCCACCAGCAGAGGACAGTATGAGCAGTTCTTC
>TRBJ2-5|TRBV5-1|NA|few
CASSQDGETQYF
TGCGCCAGCAGCCAGGACGGGGAGACCCAGTACTTC
>TRBJ2-1|TRBV28|TRBD1|few
CASSLRDRGTYNEQFF
TGTGCCAGCAGTTTGCGGGACAGGGGGACATACAATGAGCAGTTCTTC
>TRBJ1-1|TRBV12-3/TRBV12-4|NA|NA
CASSLRTTGLEAFF
TGTGCCAGCAGTTTACGTACGACAGGATTAGAAGCTTTCTTT
>TRBJ2-1|TRBV19|TRBD1|once
CASSHQGDYNEQLF
TGTGCCAGTAGTCACCAGGGGGATTACAATGAGCAGCTCTTC
>TRBJ2-3|TRBV6-4|NA|many
CASSDRVEDTQYF
TGTGCCAGCAGTGACAGGGTGGAAGATACGCAGTATTTT
>TRBJ1-5|TRBV20-1|NA|NA
CSARPLGQPQHF
TGCAGTGCCCGGCCCCTGGGTCAGCCCCAGCATTTT
>TRBJ2-2|TRBV3-1|TRBD1|many
CASSQDGTEISTGELFF
TGTGCCAGCAGCCAAGATGGGACAGAAATTAGCACCGGGGAGCTGTTTTTT
>TRBJ1-1|TRBV6-2/TRBV6-3|NA|few
CASSYLGRVVEAFF
TGTGCCAGCAGTTACTTGGGCAGGGTCGTTGAAGCTTTCTTT
>TRBJ2-7|TRBV9|NA|many
CASSVGSGVTYEQYF
TGTGCCAGCAGCGTAGGGTCAGGGGTCACCTACGAGCAGTACTTC